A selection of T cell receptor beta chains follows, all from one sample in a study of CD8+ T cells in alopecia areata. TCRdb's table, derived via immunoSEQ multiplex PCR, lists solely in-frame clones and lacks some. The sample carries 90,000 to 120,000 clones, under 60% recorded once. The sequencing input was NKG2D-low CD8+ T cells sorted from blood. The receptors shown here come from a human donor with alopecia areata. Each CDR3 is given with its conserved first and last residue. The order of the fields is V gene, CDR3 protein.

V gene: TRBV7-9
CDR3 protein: CASSPSWRPEAFF

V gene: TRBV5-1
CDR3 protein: CASRGTGGPSRTTTDTQYF

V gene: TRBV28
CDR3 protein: CASSRGRVIEQYF

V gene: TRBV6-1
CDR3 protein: CASTGQEGYTF

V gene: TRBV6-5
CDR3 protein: CASSYSDRPASYEQYF

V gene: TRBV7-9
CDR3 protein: CASQSGRDNEQFF

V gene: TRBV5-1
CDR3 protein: CASSLAGADTQYF

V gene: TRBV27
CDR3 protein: CASTDRSHSGNTIYF

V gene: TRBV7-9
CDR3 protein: CASSGRGQAGWDMNTEAFF

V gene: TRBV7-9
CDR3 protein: CASRKTGEEQFF

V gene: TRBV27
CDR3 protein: CASSTSGTRANEQFF

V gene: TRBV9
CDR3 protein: CASSSPRGKGPDTQYF

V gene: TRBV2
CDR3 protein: CASSEGAGGNEQFF

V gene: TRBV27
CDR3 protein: CATRGPGLDPYEQYF

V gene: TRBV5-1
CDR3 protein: CASSLRLTTDTQYF

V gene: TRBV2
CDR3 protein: CASSFNSGTGASGANVLTF

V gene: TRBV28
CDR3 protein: CASSTIRSGNNQPQHF

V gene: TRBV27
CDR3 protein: CASSLFSTDTQYF

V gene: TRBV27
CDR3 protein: CASSISGSYNEQFF

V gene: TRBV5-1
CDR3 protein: CASSLRGGEFDTEAFF

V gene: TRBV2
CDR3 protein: CASSGWTSVPNEQFF

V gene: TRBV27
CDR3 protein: CASRTGSRETQYF